The text below deals with one TCR beta chain. Deletions cut 0 bases from V and 5 bases from J, with 10 bases between. From germline, CDR1 is SGHVS and CDR2 FNYEAQ. The CDR3 totals 14 residues. The study recruited people aged about 18 to 90 years across 24 US areas. Cohorts were assigned according to the clinical history that participants reported. Sequenced by immunoSEQ multiplex PCR; TCRdb stores in-frame clones only, minus some. The sample shows 220,000 or so clones, about 90% of them seen only once. This sample stems from a study of blood T cell repertoires in COVID-19. Study summary: PBMCs, B-cell-depleted T cells, or T cells provided the cDNA or gDNA that made up the material.

Specimen: PBMCs or T cells enriched from blood (not recorded which). The sequence derives from a man aged 25 to 40 who had been exposed to COVID-19. The chain carries TRBV7-6 and TRBJ2-5, with a possible D match to TRBD2 (5 bases). The CDR3 DNA reads TGTGCCAGCAGCTTAGCGGAGGCCAGGGAGACCCAGTACTTC. It yields the protein CASSLAEARETQYF.